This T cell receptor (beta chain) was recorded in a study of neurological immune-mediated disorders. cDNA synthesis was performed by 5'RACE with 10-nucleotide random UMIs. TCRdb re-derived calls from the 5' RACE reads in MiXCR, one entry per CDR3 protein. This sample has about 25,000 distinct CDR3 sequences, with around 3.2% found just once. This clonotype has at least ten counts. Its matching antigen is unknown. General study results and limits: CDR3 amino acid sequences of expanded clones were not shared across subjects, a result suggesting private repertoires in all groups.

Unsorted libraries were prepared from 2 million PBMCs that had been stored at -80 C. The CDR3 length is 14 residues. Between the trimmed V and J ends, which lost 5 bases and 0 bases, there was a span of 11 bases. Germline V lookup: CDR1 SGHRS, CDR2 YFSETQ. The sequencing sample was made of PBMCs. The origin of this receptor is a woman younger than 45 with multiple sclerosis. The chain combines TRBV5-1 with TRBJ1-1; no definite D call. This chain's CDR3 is CASSSPGLNTEAFF. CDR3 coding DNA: TGCGCCAGCAGTTCCCCCGGATTGAACACTGAAGCTTTCTTT.